This T cell receptor (beta chain) was sequenced for a study of blood T cell repertoires in COVID-19. About the study: Sites across the United States, Italy and Spain contributed samples from acute and convalescent COVID-19. Sources were T cells, B-cell-depleted T cells, or PBMCs; the material itself was cDNA or gDNA.

Study processing details: The assay estimated nucleated cells by amplifying reference gene primers. The protocol was immunoSEQ multiplex PCR, while the TCRdb copy is restricted to in-frame clones and leaves out a portion. V and J calls and clone size follow that table, whereas D and trimming were derived from the DNA. This table has around 54,000 clones, more than 70% appearing once. The receptor comes from a human donor in a cohort sampled during active COVID-19. Input material: peripheral blood.

The CDR3 coding sequence is TGTGCCAGCAGCGGGGCCTGGCAAGAGACCCAGTACTTC. The encoded protein is CASSGAWQETQYF. The chain has TRBV21-1 and TRBJ2-5; TRBD1, the D gene given by the table, was not confirmed from the DNA. TRBV21-1 is a documented pseudogene. The CDR3 loop spans 13 amino acids.